This is a list of T cell receptor beta chains from one sample in a study of blood T cell repertoires in COVID-19. Clones were read by immunoSEQ multiplex PCR, and TCRdb kept only the in-frame ones, dropping some. The repertoire consists of over 130,000 clones, with about 80% occurring once and the leading ten covering 1.5% to 2%. Sequenced input: PBMCs or T cells enriched from blood (not recorded which). These receptors were collected from a woman aged 18 to 35 who had been exposed to COVID-19. Each CDR3 is given with its conserved first and last residue. The order of the fields is clone size, V gene, J gene, D gene, CDR3 protein, CDR3 DNA. A D gene is named only where the DNA matches it firmly. Clone sizes are given selectively: once, few, many, or a class where the clone is expanded.

abundance: -; v_gene: TRBV6-5; j_gene: TRBJ2-5; d_gene: TRBD2; CDR3aa: CASRVGTKETQYF; CDR3nt: TGTGCCAGCAGGGTCGGGACTAAAGAGACCCAGTACTTC
abundance: -; v_gene: TRBV7-3; j_gene: TRBJ2-5; d_gene: TRBD2; CDR3aa: CASSLTGEGETQYF; CDR3nt: TGTGCCAGCAGCTTAACTGGGGAGGGGGAGACCCAGTACTTC
abundance: -; v_gene: TRBV19; j_gene: TRBJ1-5; d_gene: -; CDR3aa: CASSILGRQDQPQHF; CDR3nt: TGTGCCAGTAGTATCCTGGGGCGCCAAGATCAGCCCCAGCATTTT
abundance: -; v_gene: TRBV7-8; j_gene: TRBJ1-4; d_gene: -; CDR3aa: CASSDSVAETNEKLFF; CDR3nt: TGTGCCAGCAGCGACTCCGTGGCAGAGACTAATGAAAAACTGTTTTTT
abundance: -; v_gene: TRBV28; j_gene: TRBJ2-7; d_gene: TRBD1; CDR3aa: CASSQTGNEQYF; CDR3nt: TGTGCCAGCAGCCAGACAGGGAACGAGCAGTACTTC
abundance: -; v_gene: TRBV4-1; j_gene: TRBJ1-2; d_gene: -; CDR3aa: CASSQDPPGNNYGYTF; CDR3nt: TGCGCCAGCAGCCAAGATCCCCCGGGAAATAACTATGGCTACACCTTC
abundance: once; v_gene: TRBV11-2; j_gene: TRBJ1-4; d_gene: TRBD1; CDR3aa: CASSMDRRNEKLFF; CDR3nt: TGTGCCAGCAGCATGGACAGGCGTAATGAAAAACTGTTTTTT
abundance: -; v_gene: TRBV7-9; j_gene: TRBJ2-3; d_gene: TRBD1; CDR3aa: CASSYRQGADTQYF; CDR3nt: TGTGCCAGCAGCTACAGACAGGGGGCAGATACGCAGTATTTT
abundance: -; v_gene: TRBV2; j_gene: TRBJ2-3; d_gene: -; CDR3aa: CASSEGRGASTDTQYF; CDR3nt: TGTGCCAGCAGTGAAGGCAGGGGCGCCAGCACAGATACGCAGTATTTT
abundance: once; v_gene: TRBV5-1; j_gene: TRBJ2-1; d_gene: TRBD2; CDR3aa: CASSFGTRMDEQFF; CDR3nt: TGCGCCAGCAGCTTCGGGACTAGGATGGATGAGCAGTTCTTC
abundance: -; v_gene: TRBV11-2; j_gene: TRBJ1-1; d_gene: -; CDR3aa: CASSATRRPVTEAFF; CDR3nt: TGTGCCAGCAGCGCAACGCGGCGCCCAGTCACTGAAGCTTTCTTT
abundance: many; v_gene: TRBV15; j_gene: TRBJ2-6; d_gene: -; CDR3aa: CATSRPTVPGANVLTF; CDR3nt: TGTGCCACCAGCAGACCAACAGTCCCTGGGGCCAACGTCCTGACTTTC
abundance: -; v_gene: TRBV18; j_gene: TRBJ2-1; d_gene: -; CDR3aa: CASSSRTRGDEQFF; CDR3nt: TGTGCCAGCTCTAGCCGGACTAGGGGGGATGAGCAGTTCTTC
abundance: -; v_gene: TRBV24-1; j_gene: TRBJ2-1; d_gene: -; CDR3aa: CATSDVASEGYNEQFF; CDR3nt: TGTGCCACCAGTGATGTAGCGTCCGAGGGTTACAATGAGCAGTTCTTC
abundance: -; v_gene: TRBV19; j_gene: TRBJ1-1; d_gene: -; CDR3aa: CASSGTLNTEAFF; CDR3nt: TGTGCCAGTAGTGGGACACTGAACACTGAAGCTTTCTTT
abundance: -; v_gene: TRBV6-5; j_gene: TRBJ2-7; d_gene: -; CDR3aa: CASSYSTPEQYF; CDR3nt: TGTGCCAGCAGTTACTCTACACCAGAGCAGTACTTC
abundance: -; v_gene: TRBV30; j_gene: TRBJ2-2; d_gene: TRBD2; CDR3aa: CAWSVGQRLAVNTGELFF; CDR3nt: TGTGCCTGGAGTGTGGGGCAGAGACTAGCGGTGAACACCGGGGAGCTGTTTTTT
abundance: -; v_gene: TRBV12-3/TRBV12-4; j_gene: TRBJ1-2; d_gene: -; CDR3aa: CASSSDYGYTF; CDR3nt: TGTGCCAGCAGTTCTGACTATGGCTACACCTTC
abundance: -; v_gene: TRBV6-2/TRBV6-3; j_gene: TRBJ2-1; d_gene: -; CDR3aa: CASSYTAGYGGSYNEQFF; CDR3nt: TGTGCCAGCAGTTACACTGCCGGTTATGGCGGCTCCTACAATGAGCAGTTCTTC
abundance: -; v_gene: TRBV3-1/TRBV3-2; j_gene: TRBJ2-7; d_gene: -; CDR3aa: CASSQVNSGPYEQYF; CDR3nt: TGTGCCAGCAGCCAAGTAAATAGCGGTCCCTACGAGCAGTACTTC
abundance: -; v_gene: TRBV4-2; j_gene: TRBJ1-1; d_gene: -; CDR3aa: CASSQDSEVMNTEAFF; CDR3nt: TGTGCCAGCAGCCAAGATTCGGAGGTAATGAACACTGAAGCTTTCTTT
abundance: -; v_gene: TRBV28; j_gene: TRBJ2-5; d_gene: TRBD2; CDR3aa: CASTPAGRRIETQYF; CDR3nt: TGTGCCAGCACCCCAGCGGGAAGGAGAATAGAGACCCAGTACTTC
abundance: -; v_gene: TRBV5-1; j_gene: TRBJ2-7; d_gene: -; CDR3aa: CASSYDPSYYEQYF; CDR3nt: TGCGCCAGCAGCTACGATCCATCCTACTACGAGCAGTACTTC
abundance: -; v_gene: TRBV7-9; j_gene: TRBJ1-2; d_gene: TRBD1; CDR3aa: CASSEATGVGYTF; CDR3nt: TGTGCCAGCAGCGAGGCGACAGGGGTCGGCTACACCTTC
abundance: -; v_gene: TRBV28; j_gene: TRBJ1-1; d_gene: -; CDR3aa: CASSLTRGFSDKAFF; CDR3nt: TGTGCCAGCAGTTTAACCCGGGGGTTCTCTGATAAGGCTTTCTTT
abundance: -; v_gene: TRBV4-1; j_gene: TRBJ2-5; d_gene: -; CDR3aa: CASSQEGTLQETQYF; CDR3nt: TGCGCCAGCAGCCAAGAGGGGACATTGCAAGAGACCCAGTACTTC
abundance: -; v_gene: TRBV7-3; j_gene: TRBJ1-1; d_gene: -; CDR3aa: CASSREFGSLNTEAFF; CDR3nt: TGTGCCAGCAGCCGAGAATTCGGGTCCCTAAACACTGAAGCTTTCTTT
abundance: -; v_gene: TRBV29-1; j_gene: TRBJ2-1; d_gene: TRBD2; CDR3aa: CSVEGTSGGHNEQFF; CDR3nt: TGCAGCGTTGAAGGGACTAGCGGAGGGCACAATGAGCAGTTCTTC
abundance: -; v_gene: TRBV5-4; j_gene: TRBJ2-5; d_gene: TRBD1; CDR3aa: CASSSGNEGARETQYF; CDR3nt: TGTGCCAGCAGCTCGGGTAACGAGGGGGCTCGGGAGACCCAGTACTTC
abundance: -; v_gene: TRBV4-3; j_gene: TRBJ1-1; d_gene: -; CDR3aa: CASSQDMGAEAFF; CDR3nt: TGCGCCAGCAGCCAAGATATGGGAGCTGAAGCTTTCTTT
abundance: -; v_gene: TRBV4-2; j_gene: TRBJ2-5; d_gene: -; CDR3aa: CASSQGLGRGNQETQYF; CDR3nt: TGTGCCAGCAGCCAAGGGCTGGGGCGGGGAAACCAAGAGACCCAGTACTTC
abundance: -; v_gene: TRBV7-2; j_gene: TRBJ2-5; d_gene: TRBD2; CDR3aa: CASSYGYSGSGETQYF; CDR3nt: TGTGCCAGCAGCTACGGGTATAGCGGGTCAGGGGAGACCCAGTACTTC
abundance: -; v_gene: TRBV11-2; j_gene: TRBJ2-2; d_gene: TRBD2; CDR3aa: CASSLDGGLAGDHTGELFF; CDR3nt: TGTGCCAGCAGCTTAGATGGTGGGCTAGCGGGAGACCACACCGGGGAGCTGTTTTTT
abundance: -; v_gene: TRBV6-5; j_gene: TRBJ1-2; d_gene: TRBD1; CDR3aa: CASRSTGNYGYTF; CDR3nt: TGTGCCAGCAGATCGACAGGGAACTATGGCTACACCTTC
abundance: -; v_gene: TRBV29-1; j_gene: TRBJ1-1; d_gene: TRBD1; CDR3aa: CSVVTGSNTEAFF; CDR3nt: TGCAGCGTTGTGACAGGGTCGAACACTGAAGCTTTCTTT
abundance: -; v_gene: TRBV7-3; j_gene: TRBJ1-1; d_gene: -; CDR3aa: CASSQLGRNTEAFF; CDR3nt: TGTGCCAGCAGCCAACTAGGACGGAACACTGAAGCTTTCTTT
abundance: -; v_gene: TRBV12-5; j_gene: TRBJ1-5; d_gene: TRBD1; CDR3aa: CASGARLAGGFLNQPQHF; CDR3nt: TGTGCTAGTGGAGCCCGGTTGGCAGGGGGATTTTTAAATCAGCCCCAGCATTTT
abundance: once; v_gene: TRBV7-3; j_gene: TRBJ2-5; d_gene: TRBD2; CDR3aa: CASSFRAGVRETQYF; CDR3nt: TGTGCCAGCAGCTTCCGAGCGGGAGTGCGAGAGACCCAGTACTTC
abundance: -; v_gene: TRBV19; j_gene: TRBJ2-7; d_gene: -; CDR3aa: CASRATADSYEQYF; CDR3nt: TGTGCCAGTAGGGCTACAGCCGACTCCTACGAGCAGTACTTC
abundance: -; v_gene: TRBV10-3; j_gene: TRBJ1-2; d_gene: -; CDR3aa: CAISDAGKIYGYTF; CDR3nt: TGTGCCATCAGTGATGCAGGGAAGATCTATGGCTACACCTTC
abundance: few; v_gene: TRBV19; j_gene: TRBJ1-1; d_gene: -; CDR3aa: CASRRFAGGTEAFF; CDR3nt: TGTGCCAGCCGGCGATTTGCTGGAGGCACTGAAGCTTTCTTT
abundance: -; v_gene: TRBV4-2; j_gene: TRBJ2-1; d_gene: TRBD2; CDR3aa: CASSQFRIGTSGGVYNEQFF; CDR3nt: TGTGCCAGCAGCCAGTTTCGGATAGGAACTAGCGGAGGGGTCTACAATGAGCAGTTCTTC
abundance: -; v_gene: TRBV3-1/TRBV3-2; j_gene: TRBJ1-2; d_gene: TRBD1; CDR3aa: CASSQDRGGQGHYGYTF; CDR3nt: TGTGCCAGCAGCCAAGATCGGGGGGGACAGGGTCACTATGGCTACACCTTC
abundance: -; v_gene: TRBV11-2; j_gene: TRBJ1-1; d_gene: TRBD1; CDR3aa: CASSFRTGVVEAFF; CDR3nt: TGTGCCAGCAGCTTCCGGACAGGGGTTGTAGAAGCTTTCTTT